This T cell receptor beta chain was sequenced for a study of CD8+CD57+ T cells in acquired aplastic anemia. At the level of the study: Sorted cells (CD4+ and CD8+) yielded DNA amounts that averaged approximately 3.2 ug.

TCR beta VDJ combinations and CDR3 sequences were profiled from genomic DNA. TCRdb ran MiXCR on the reads and lists one entry per CDR3 protein. The profile shows 450,000 to 550,000 distinct CDR3 sequences, around a third of them singletons. The CDR3 runs to 16 residues. The germline V gene has CDR1 LGHDT and CDR2 YNNKEL (reference sequence). The ends were cut back, 0 bases at V and 5 bases at J, with 17 bases in the middle. Patients sequenced had flow cytometry evidence of CD8+CD57+ cell expansion. Blood came from patients not yet given any therapy. This clonotype turned up a few times. Its antigen is undetermined. Study conclusions and caveats: There were 25 to 35 CD8+ CDR3 sequences that occurred in both patients and controls.

The clonotype originates from a human donor with aplastic anemia. The chain recombines TRBV3-1 with TRBJ2-7; D might be TRBD1 or TRBD2, each matching 6 bases. Sequenced input: sorted CD4+, CD8+, or CD8+CD57+ T cells (not recorded which) from PBMCs. The CDR3 sequence is CASSQEAGRGPHEQYF. Here the CDR3 DNA reads TGTGCCAGCAGCCAAGAAGCGGGCAGGGGACCCCACGAGCAGTACTTC.